The clone carrying this TCR beta chain was seen only once. Its antigen is currently unknown. Sequence at one end of the junction differs from germline and may be a read error. It was approximately 9 milliliters of peripheral blood that were drawn from each donor. This sample is part of a study of blood T cells in healthy people across ages. The study, taken as a whole, reports: The CMV status of each donor remained undetermined, and this could have confounded shifts in expanded clonotypes. Strong correlation existed between TCR beta diversity and naive T cell percentage.

Sample-barcoded 5' priming and a J-beta primer mix drove a second PCR of roughly 6 to 12 cycles. A 12-random-nucleotide template-switch adaptor tagged each cDNA molecule. From the 5' RACE reads, TCRdb called clonotypes with MiXCR, one entry per CDR3 protein. The sample shows around 1.5 million distinct CDR3 sequences, around 36% of them seen only once. This receptor was obtained from a woman aged 30 to 39 in good health. Sequencing was carried out using blood.

The CDR3 region is CAGSQYRDRGSPLHF. In nucleotides, the CDR3 is TGTGCCGGCAGCCAATACCGGGACAGGGGATCACCCCTCCACTTT. The J gene is TRBJ1-6, the V gene TRBV14, with 10 bases fitting TRBD1. Germline assignment: CDR1 SGHDN and CDR2 FVKESK. This CDR3 has 15 residues.